Sequencing of this T cell receptor (beta chain) was carried out in a study of CD8+ T cells in alopecia areata. Study details: Dosing spanned 6 to 18 months on tofacitinib, then 6 months off drug.

Findings of the study overall: More clonal than normal scalp was lesional scalp, particularly alopecia totalis/universalis. Researchers reported that TCR sharing among patients proved less clear than in mice, possibly HLA-linked.

Germline assignment: CDR1 SGHRS and CDR2 YFSETQ. CDR3 size: 14 residues. Trimming removed 4 bases from V and 0 bases from J, with 9 bases in between. The investigators collected lesional scalp punch biopsies and peripheral blood from alopecia areata patients. In regard to this clone: Its antigen is as yet unknown.

RNA was isolated and reverse transcribed to cDNA, the sequencing template. The method was immunoSEQ multiplex PCR; TCRdb's version includes in-frame clones alone and lacks a portion of them. The sample has about 150,000 clones, 85% to 90% seen once. The sequencing used CD8+ T cells sorted from blood, collected at week 0. The V gene is TRBV5-1, the J gene TRBJ2-3; D call uncertain. This TCR was sampled from a human donor with alopecia areata. CDR3 sequence (DNA): TGCGCCAGCAGCGGTCTGGACAGCACAGATACGCAGTATTTT. Encoded protein: CASSGLDSTDTQYF.